A selection of T cell receptor beta chains follows, all from one sample in a study of neurological immune-mediated disorders. TCRdb redid the calling of the 5' RACE reads with MiXCR, one entry per CDR3 protein. The table has about 42,000 distinct CDR3 sequences, roughly 21% seen once. The sequencing sample was made of PBMCs. The receptors here all came from a man between 60 and 75 years old with HTLV-1-associated myelopathy (HAM/TSP). The CDR3 runs from the conserved cysteine through the conserved F or W. A D gene is named only where the DNA matches it firmly. A row's size may be missing; if present it is once, few, many or a size class.

J gene	D gene	clone size	V gene	CDR3 protein	CDR3 DNA
TRBJ2-1	TRBD1	many	TRBV5-6	CASSFRDRVPNEQFF	TGTGCCAGCAGCTTCCGGGACAGGGTCCCGAATGAGCAGTTCTTC
TRBJ2-2	TRBD1	many	TRBV7-7	CASTGTGKTGELFF	TGTGCTAGCACAGGGACAGGGAAAACCGGGGAGCTGTTTTTT
TRBJ1-2	.	many	TRBV2	CASSPGARTDYGYTF	TGTGCCAGCAGCCCAGGGGCCCGGACGGACTATGGCTACACCTTC
TRBJ1-3	.	many	TRBV5-6	CASSPRGWIDSGNTIYF	TGTGCCAGCAGCCCCCGGGGCTGGATCGACTCTGGAAACACCATATATTTT
TRBJ2-4	TRBD2	.	TRBV20-1	CSARDRVLGGAKNIQYF	TGCAGTGCTAGAGATCGTGTTCTCGGGGGGGCCAAAAACATTCAGTACTTC
TRBJ2-3	TRBD2	many	TRBV12-3/TRBV12-4	CASSYSGKGDTQYF	TGTGCCAGCAGTTATAGCGGGAAAGGGGATACGCAGTATTTT
TRBJ2-1	TRBD1	.	TRBV6-2/TRBV6-3	CAATSLGTAPYNEQFF	TGTGCCGCAACAAGCCTCGGGACAGCTCCCTACAATGAGCAGTTCTTC
TRBJ1-6	.	few	TRBV10-3	CAISESDASSYNSPLHF	TGTGCCATCAGTGAGTCTGACGCGAGCTCCTATAATTCACCCCTCCACTTT
TRBJ2-3	.	once	TRBV3-1	CASSQEAGLSKYTDTQYF	TGTGCCAGCAGCCAAGAAGCCGGACTATCGAAGTACACAGATACGCAGTATTTT
TRBJ1-5	.	many	TRBV7-2	CASSLLGQGRSSNQPQHF	TGTGCCAGCAGCCTACTCGGGCAGGGACGGAGTAGCAATCAGCCCCAGCATTTT
TRBJ2-2	.	many	TRBV3-1	CASSQGYPSDSNTGELFF	TGTGCCAGCAGCCAAGGATACCCCAGCGACTCGAACACCGGGGAGCTGTTTTTT
TRBJ2-3	.	many	TRBV5-1	CASRSGPRREATDTQYF	TGCGCCAGCAGATCCGGACCCAGGCGGGAAGCAACAGATACGCAGTATTTT
TRBJ2-1	.	.	TRBV15	CATSRRGSSYNEQFF	TGTGCCACCAGCAGACGAGGGAGCTCCTACAATGAGCAGTTCTTC
TRBJ2-1	TRBD2	many	TRBV29-1	CSVEGTSGSVEQFF	TGCAGCGTTGAGGGGACTAGCGGGAGCGTCGAGCAGTTCTTC
TRBJ2-6	.	many	TRBV12-3/TRBV12-4	CASSFGFGANVLTF	TGTGCCAGCAGTTTTGGGTTCGGGGCCAACGTCCTGACTTTC
TRBJ2-7	TRBD2	many	TRBV20-1	CSVGTSGSLPEQYF	TGCAGTGTTGGGACTAGCGGGAGTTTACCCGAGCAGTACTTC
TRBJ2-7	TRBD1	many	TRBV7-2	CASSFGTGLSYEQYF	TGTGCCAGCAGCTTCGGGACAGGGTTGTCCTACGAGCAGTACTTC
TRBJ2-7	.	many	TRBV28	CASKGRLGEQYF	TGTGCCAGCAAGGGACGCCTTGGGGAGCAGTACTTC
TRBJ2-3	.	.	TRBV10-3	CAISESRDTQYF	TGTGCCATCAGTGAGTCTCGGGATACGCAGTATTTT
TRBJ2-3	.	many	TRBV2	CASSRRTTTDTQYF	TGTGCCAGCAGTCGACGGACTACCACAGATACGCAGTATTTT
TRBJ2-1	TRBD2	many	TRBV29-1	CSVEDRGRAVREQFF	TGCAGCGTTGAAGATCGCGGGAGGGCCGTTCGTGAGCAGTTCTTC
TRBJ1-2	.	many	TRBV20-1	CSARLLPVGYTF	TGCAGTGCTAGATTGCTTCCGGTGGGCTACACCTTC
TRBJ1-2	TRBD1	many	TRBV20-1	CSAEGVQGGYTF	TGCAGTGCTGAGGGAGTACAGGGGGGCTACACCTTC
TRBJ1-2	TRBD1	many	TRBV4-1	CASSQGQGADYGYTF	TGCGCCAGCAGCCAGGGACAGGGGGCTGACTATGGCTACACCTTC
TRBJ2-1	TRBD2	many	TRBV11-2	CASSSSGNRNEQFF	TGTGCCAGCAGCTCTAGCGGGAATCGCAATGAGCAGTTCTTC
TRBJ2-7	.	many	TRBV6-2/TRBV6-3	CASSNDGSYEQYF	TGTGCCAGCAGTAACGACGGCTCCTACGAGCAGTACTTC